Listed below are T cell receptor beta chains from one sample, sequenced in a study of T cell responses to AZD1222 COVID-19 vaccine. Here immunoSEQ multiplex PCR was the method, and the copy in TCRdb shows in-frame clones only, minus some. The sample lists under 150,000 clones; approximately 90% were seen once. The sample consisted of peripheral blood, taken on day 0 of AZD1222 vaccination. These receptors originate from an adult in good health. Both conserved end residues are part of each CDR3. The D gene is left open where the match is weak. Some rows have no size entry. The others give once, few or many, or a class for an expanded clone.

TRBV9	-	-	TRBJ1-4	TGTGCCAGCAGCGTATTGTCCGGACAAAAAGATGAAAAACTGTTTTTT	CASSVLSGQKDEKLFF
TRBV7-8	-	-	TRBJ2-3	TGTGCCAGCAGCCAAAGCGGGAGCACAGATACGCAGTATTTT	CASSQSGSTDTQYF
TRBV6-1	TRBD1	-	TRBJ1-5	TGTGCCAGCAGTGAAGCGCAGGGGGTGCCCCAGCATTTT	CASSEAQGVPQHF
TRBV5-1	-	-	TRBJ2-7	TGCGCCAGCAGCTTGGGGGCAGCCTCCTACGAGCAGTACTTC	CASSLGAASYEQYF
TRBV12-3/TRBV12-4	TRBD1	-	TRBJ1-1	TGTGCCACCATCTCAGGGGGCAGGACTGAAGCTTTCTTT	CATISGGRTEAFF
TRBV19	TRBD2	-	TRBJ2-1	TGTGCCAGTAGACTTACCCGAGCGGGGGCGGACAATGAGCAGTTCTTC	CASRLTRAGADNEQFF
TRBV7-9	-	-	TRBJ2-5	TGTGCCAGCAGCTTACGTAACGTTGTAACAGACCAAGAGACCCAGTACTTC	CASSLRNVVTDQETQYF
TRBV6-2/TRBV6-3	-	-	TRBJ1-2	TGTGCCAGCAGTTACAGTGCTAACTATGGCTACACCTTC	CASSYSANYGYTF
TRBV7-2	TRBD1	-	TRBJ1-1	TGTGCCAGCAGCCTCGGACAGGGGACTGAAGCTTTCTTT	CASSLGQGTEAFF
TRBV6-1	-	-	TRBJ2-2	TGTGCCAGCAGTGAAGTTGTAGGAAGTAACACCGGGGAGCTGTTTTTT	CASSEVVGSNTGELFF
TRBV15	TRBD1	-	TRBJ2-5	TGTGCCACAAACAGGGGCCAAGAGACCCAGTACTTC	CATNRGQETQYF
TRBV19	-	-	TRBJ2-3	TGTGCCAGTACCAAGGGGACATTAGGGGATACGCAGTATTTT	CASTKGTLGDTQYF
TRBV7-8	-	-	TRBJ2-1	TGTGCCAGCAGCTTACTGCGCCACAATGAGCAGTTCTTC	CASSLLRHNEQFF
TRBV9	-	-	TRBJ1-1	TGTGCCAGCAGCGTAGTTAGAGGTACGGGCACTGAAGCTTTCTTT	CASSVVRGTGTEAFF
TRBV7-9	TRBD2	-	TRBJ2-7	TGTGCCAGCAGCTTCCCTAGGACTAGCGGGAGTGTCGACGAGCAGTACTTC	CASSFPRTSGSVDEQYF
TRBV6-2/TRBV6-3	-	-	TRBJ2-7	TGTGCCAGCAGCCCCCTGTACGAGCAGTACTTC	CASSPLYEQYF
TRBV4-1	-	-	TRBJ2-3	TGCGCCAGCAGCACCCCTAGCCGCGGGAGCACAGATACGCAGTATTTT	CASSTPSRGSTDTQYF
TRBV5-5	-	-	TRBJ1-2	TGTGCCAGCAGCTGGGGGACGGGGAAGGGCGGCTATGGCTACACCTTC	CASSWGTGKGGYGYTF
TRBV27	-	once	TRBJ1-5	TGTGCCAGCAGTTTGTTAGGACAGTCAAATCAGCCCCAGCATTTT	CASSLLGQSNQPQHF
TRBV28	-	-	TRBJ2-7	TGTGCCAGCAGAGGCTCCTACGAGCAGTACTTC	CASRGSYEQYF
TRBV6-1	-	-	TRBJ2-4	TGTGCCAGCAGTGAAGCGCGGCGCGGTGACATTCAGTACTTC	CASSEARRGDIQYF
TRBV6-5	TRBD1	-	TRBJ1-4	TGTGCCAGCAGCTCTCCCGGGACAGGGAGTGAAAAACTGTTTTTT	CASSSPGTGSEKLFF
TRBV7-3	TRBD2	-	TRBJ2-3	TGTGCCAGCAGCCCAAGGGCTAGCGGGAGACGTTATACGCAGTATTTT	CASSPRASGRRYTQYF
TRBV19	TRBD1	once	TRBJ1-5	TGTGCCAGTAGTATAGTGGGGACAGATCAGCCCCAGCATTTT	CASSIVGTDQPQHF
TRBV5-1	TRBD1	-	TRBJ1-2	TGCGCCAGCAGCTCAACCGGGACAGGGGATGGCTACACCTTC	CASSSTGTGDGYTF
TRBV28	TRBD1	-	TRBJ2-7	TGTGCCAGCAGTTTCCCAGGGGGCGACGAGCAGTACTTC	CASSFPGGDEQYF
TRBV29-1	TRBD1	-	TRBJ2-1	TGCAGCTTCTCGGACAGGGCTGGCAATGAGCAGTTCTTC	CSFSDRAGNEQFF
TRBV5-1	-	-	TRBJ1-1	TGCGCCAGCAGGTACAGGGCGGACACTGAAGCTTTCTTT	CASRYRADTEAFF
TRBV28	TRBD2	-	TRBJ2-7	TGTGCCAGCAGTTTGAACCACGGGACTAGCGGCGTCGAGCAGTACTTC	CASSLNHGTSGVEQYF
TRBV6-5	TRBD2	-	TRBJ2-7	TGTGCCAGCAGGATTCTAGCGGGAGGTTACGAGCAGTACTTC	CASRILAGGYEQYF
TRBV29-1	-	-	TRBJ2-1	TGCAGCGTTGAGTTCCTGAGGTTGAGCTCCTACAATGAGCAGTTCTTC	CSVEFLRLSSYNEQFF
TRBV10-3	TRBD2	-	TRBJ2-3	TGTGCCATCAGTGCCGGGAGGGCCGTCACAGATACGCAGTATTTT	CAISAGRAVTDTQYF
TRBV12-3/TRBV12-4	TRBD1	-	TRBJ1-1	TGTGCCAGCAGTTTTCGCGGACAGGGGCAAGCTTTCTTT	CASSFRGQGQAFF
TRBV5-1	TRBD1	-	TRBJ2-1	TGCGCCAGCAGCCCAAAGCCCGGGACAGGGGCCTACAATGAGCAGTTCTTC	CASSPKPGTGAYNEQFF
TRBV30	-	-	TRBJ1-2	TGTGCCTGGCCACTACGACCGCACAGGCGCTTCTATGGCTACACCTTC	CAWPLRPHRRFYGYTF
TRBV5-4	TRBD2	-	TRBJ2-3	TGTGCCAGCAGCCAGCGGGAGGGCCAGACAGATACGCAGTATTTT	CASSQREGQTDTQYF
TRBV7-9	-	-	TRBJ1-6	TGTGCCAGCAGCTTTGGGGGGACATGGAATTCACCCCTCCACTTT	CASSFGGTWNSPLHF
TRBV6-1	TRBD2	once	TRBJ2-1	TGTGCCAGCAGTGAAATGGGGGGGAGCTCCTACAATGAGCAGTTCTTC	CASSEMGGSSYNEQFF
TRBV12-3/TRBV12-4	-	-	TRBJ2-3	TGTGCCAGCAGCCTTAGCCGCACAGATACGCAGTATTTT	CASSLSRTDTQYF
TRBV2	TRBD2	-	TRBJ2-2	TGTGCCAGCAGCCCCGGGACTAGCGGACCCACCGGGGAGCTGTTTTTT	CASSPGTSGPTGELFF
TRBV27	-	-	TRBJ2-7	TGTGCCAGCAGTGGGACTTACAACACCTACGAGCAGTACTTC	CASSGTYNTYEQYF
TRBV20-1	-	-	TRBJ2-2	TGCAGTGCTAGAGGAATCGGGGAGCTGTTTTTT	CSARGIGELFF
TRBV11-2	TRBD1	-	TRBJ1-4	TGTGCCAGCAGCCCCATGGGGGGGACAGGTTATGAAAAACTGTTTTTT	CASSPMGGTGYEKLFF
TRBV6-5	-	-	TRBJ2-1	TGTGCCACCCAGTCAGAGATTGGCTCCTACAATGAGCAGTTCTTC	CATQSEIGSYNEQFF
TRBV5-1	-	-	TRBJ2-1	TGCGCCAGCAGCGGTGGAGGGGGGTCCTACAATGAGCAGTTCTTC	CASSGGGGSYNEQFF
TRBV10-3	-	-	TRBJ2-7	TGTGCCATCAGTTCCCTGGGGGGGGCTTACGAGCAGTACTTC	CAISSLGGAYEQYF
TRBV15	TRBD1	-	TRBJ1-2	TGTGCCACCAGCAGACAACCCGGGACAGGGAGTAACTATGGCTACACCTTC	CATSRQPGTGSNYGYTF
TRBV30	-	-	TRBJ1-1	TGTGCCTGGATTACTAACGGACATATGAACACTGAAGCTTTCTTT	CAWITNGHMNTEAFF
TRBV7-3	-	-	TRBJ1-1	TGTGCCAGCAGCCCGGGACATCTTAAGGGGACTGAAGCTTTCTTT	CASSPGHLKGTEAFF
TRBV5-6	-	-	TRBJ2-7	TGTGCCAGCAGCTTGGTCGCCGGGCTCGAGCAGTACTTC	CASSLVAGLEQYF
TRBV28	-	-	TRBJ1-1	TGTGCCAGCAGTTTTATGGGCCGGAACAAGAACACTGAAGCTTTCTTT	CASSFMGRNKNTEAFF
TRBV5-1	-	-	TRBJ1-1	TGCGCCAGCAGCTTTGGGACGGGGAACACTGAAGCTTTCTTT	CASSFGTGNTEAFF